This T cell receptor (beta chain) came from a study of T-cell reconstitution after alpha-beta-depleted transplantation in children. General observations from the study: At one year after transplant, newly produced T cells mostly accounted for T-cell counts and diversity. Expanded clones from the graft, numbering several hundred, reportedly supplied alpha-beta T cells about two months after transplant.

In its sample, this clonotype was seen many times. No antigen is known for it. Preparation of the TCRbeta library was carried out with unique molecular identifiers. TCRdb itself ran the PCR reads through MiXCR, one entry per CDR3 protein. The profile shows some 600,000 distinct CDR3 sequences, roughly 13% of them singletons. The CDR3 is 12 residues long. Germline V gene sequence: CDR1 SQVTM, CDR2 ANQGSEA. V was clipped by 7 bases and J by 1 base, with 11 bases between them. The sequences come from PBMCs, mostly from graft donor cells, collected 360 days after TCRalphabeta/CD19-depleted stem cell transplant. The rearrangement uses TRBV29-1 and TRBJ2-7, with D tentatively TRBD2 (6 bases). The origin of this receptor is a male patient younger than 18 who had a stem cell transplant for acute myeloid leukemia, so the T cells may come from the graft donor. CDR3 sequence (DNA): TGCAGCGCTCTAGCGCAGTCCTACGAGCAGTACTTC. It yields the protein CSALAQSYEQYF.